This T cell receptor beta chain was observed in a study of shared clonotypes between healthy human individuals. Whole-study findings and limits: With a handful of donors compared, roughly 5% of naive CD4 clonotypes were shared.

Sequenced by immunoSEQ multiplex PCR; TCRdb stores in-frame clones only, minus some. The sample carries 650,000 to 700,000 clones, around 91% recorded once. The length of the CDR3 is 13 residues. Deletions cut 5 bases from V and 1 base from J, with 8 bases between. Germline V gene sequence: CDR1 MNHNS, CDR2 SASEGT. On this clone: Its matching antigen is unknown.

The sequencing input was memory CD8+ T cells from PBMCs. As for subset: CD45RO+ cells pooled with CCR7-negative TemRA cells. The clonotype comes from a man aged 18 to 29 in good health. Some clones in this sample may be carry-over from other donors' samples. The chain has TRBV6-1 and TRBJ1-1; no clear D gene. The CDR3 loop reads CASSPVENTEAFF. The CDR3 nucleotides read TGTGCCAGCAGTCCAGTCGAGAACACTGAAGCTTTCTTT.